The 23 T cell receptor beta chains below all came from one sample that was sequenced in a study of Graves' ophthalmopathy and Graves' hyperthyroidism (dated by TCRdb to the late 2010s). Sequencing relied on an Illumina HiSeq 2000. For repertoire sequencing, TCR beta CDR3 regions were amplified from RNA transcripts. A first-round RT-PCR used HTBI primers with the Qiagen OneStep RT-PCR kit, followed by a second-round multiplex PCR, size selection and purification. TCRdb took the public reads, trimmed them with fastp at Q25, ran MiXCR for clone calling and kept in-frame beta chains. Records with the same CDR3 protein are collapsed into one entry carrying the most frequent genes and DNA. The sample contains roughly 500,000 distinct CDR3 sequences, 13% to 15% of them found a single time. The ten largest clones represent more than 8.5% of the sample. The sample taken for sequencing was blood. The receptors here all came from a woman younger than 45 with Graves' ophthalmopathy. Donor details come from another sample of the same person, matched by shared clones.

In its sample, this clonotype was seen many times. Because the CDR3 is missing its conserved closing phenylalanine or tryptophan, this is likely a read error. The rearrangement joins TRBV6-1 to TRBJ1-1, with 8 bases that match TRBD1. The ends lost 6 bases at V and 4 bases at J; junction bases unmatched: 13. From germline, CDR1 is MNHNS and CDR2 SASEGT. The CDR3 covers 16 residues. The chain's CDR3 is CASSLRTGYRLTEAFL. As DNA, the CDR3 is TGTGCCAGCAGCCTAAGGACAGGGTATCGGCTCACTGAAGCTTTCCTT.

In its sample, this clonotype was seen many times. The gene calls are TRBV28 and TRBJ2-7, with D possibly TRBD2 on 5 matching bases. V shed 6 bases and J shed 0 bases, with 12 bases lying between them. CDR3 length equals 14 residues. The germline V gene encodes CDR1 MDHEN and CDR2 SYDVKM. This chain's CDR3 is CASRPAGGSYEQYF. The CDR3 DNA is TGTGCCAGCAGGCCGGCGGGTGGCTCCTACGAGCAGTACTTC.

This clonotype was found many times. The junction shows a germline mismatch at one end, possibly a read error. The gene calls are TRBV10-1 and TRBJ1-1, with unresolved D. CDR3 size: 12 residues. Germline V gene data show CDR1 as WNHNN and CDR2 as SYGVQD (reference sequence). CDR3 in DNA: TGCGCCAGCAGCAATTCGAACTCTGAAGCTTTCTTT. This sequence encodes CASSNSNSEAFF.

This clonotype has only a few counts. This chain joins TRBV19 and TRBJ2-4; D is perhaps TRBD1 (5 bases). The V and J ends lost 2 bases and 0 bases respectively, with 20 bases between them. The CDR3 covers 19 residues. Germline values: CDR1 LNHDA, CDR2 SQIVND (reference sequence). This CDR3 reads CASSIRGTPDIIAKNIQYF. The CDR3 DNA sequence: TGTGCCAGTAGTATACGAGGCACCCCGGACATCATAGCCAAAAACATTCAGTACTTC.

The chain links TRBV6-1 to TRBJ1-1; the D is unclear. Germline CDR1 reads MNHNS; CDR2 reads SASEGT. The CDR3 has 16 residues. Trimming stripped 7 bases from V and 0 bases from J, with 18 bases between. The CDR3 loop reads CASTRSGGRLNTEAFF. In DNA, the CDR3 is TGTGCCAGCACCCGCAGTGGCGGGCGGCTGAACACTGAAGCTTTCTTT.

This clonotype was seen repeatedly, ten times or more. CDR3 nucleotides: TGTGCCAGCAGCCCCGTCGGGAACACTGAAGCTTTCTTT. This encodes CASSPVGNTEAFF. This chain joins TRBV7-9 and TRBJ1-1; D remains ambiguous. The CDR3 length is 13 residues. CDR1 and CDR2 (germline): SEHNR, FQNEAQ (reference sequence). Trimming left V 5 bases short and J 1 base short, with 8 bases between.

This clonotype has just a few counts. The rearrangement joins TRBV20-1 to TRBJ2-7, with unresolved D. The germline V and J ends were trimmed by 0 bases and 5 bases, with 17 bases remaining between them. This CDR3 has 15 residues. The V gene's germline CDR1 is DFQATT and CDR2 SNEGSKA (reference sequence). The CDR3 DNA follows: TGCAGTGCTAGAGATCCCAGCGACCCCCCACACGAGCAGTACTTC. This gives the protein CSARDPSDPPHEQYF.

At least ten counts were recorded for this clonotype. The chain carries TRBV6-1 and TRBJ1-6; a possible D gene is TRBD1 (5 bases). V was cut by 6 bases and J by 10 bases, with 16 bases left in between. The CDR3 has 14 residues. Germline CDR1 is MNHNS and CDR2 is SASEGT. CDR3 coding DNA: TGTGCCAGCAGGGTAGAGGCAGGGAGATCACCCCTCCACTTT. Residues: CASRVEAGRSPLHF.

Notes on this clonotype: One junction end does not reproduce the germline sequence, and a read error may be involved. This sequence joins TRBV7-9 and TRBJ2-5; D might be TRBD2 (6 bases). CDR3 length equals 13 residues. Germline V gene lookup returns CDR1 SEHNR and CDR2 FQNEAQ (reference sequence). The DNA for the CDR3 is TGTGCCGGCAGCCATACGGGGGAAGAGACCCAGTACTTC. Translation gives CAGSHTGEETQYF.

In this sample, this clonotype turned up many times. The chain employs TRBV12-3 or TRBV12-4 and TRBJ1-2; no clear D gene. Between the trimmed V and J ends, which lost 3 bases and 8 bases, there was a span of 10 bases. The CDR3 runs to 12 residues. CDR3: CASSFADRGYTF. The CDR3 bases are TGTGCCAGCAGTTTTGCAGACCGGGGCTACACCTTC.

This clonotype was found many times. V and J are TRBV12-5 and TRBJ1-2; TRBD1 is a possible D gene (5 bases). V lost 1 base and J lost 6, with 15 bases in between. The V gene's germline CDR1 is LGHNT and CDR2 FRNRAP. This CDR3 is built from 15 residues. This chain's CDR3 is CASGLAGTGQHGYTF. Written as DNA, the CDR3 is TGTGCTAGTGGTTTGGCCGGGACCGGCCAACATGGCTACACCTTC.

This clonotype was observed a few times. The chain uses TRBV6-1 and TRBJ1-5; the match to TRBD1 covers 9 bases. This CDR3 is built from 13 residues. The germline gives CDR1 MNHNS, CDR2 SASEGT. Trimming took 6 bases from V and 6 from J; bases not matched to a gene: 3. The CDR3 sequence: CASRGQGPQPQHF. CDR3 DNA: TGTGCCAGCAGAGGACAGGGGCCTCAGCCCCAGCATTTT.

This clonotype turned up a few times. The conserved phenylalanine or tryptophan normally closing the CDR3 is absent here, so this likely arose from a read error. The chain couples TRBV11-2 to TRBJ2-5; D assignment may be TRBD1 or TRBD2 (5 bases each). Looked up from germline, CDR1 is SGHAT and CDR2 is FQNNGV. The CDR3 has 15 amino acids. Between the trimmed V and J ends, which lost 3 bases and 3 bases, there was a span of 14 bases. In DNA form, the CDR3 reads TGTGCCAGCAGCTTCGGGACCTCCACCGAAGAGACCCAGTACTCC. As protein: CASSFGTSTEETQYS.

In nucleotides, the CDR3 is TGTGCCAGCAGCCCCGTGGTTGGACAGGGACTCGACTATGGCTACACCTTC. This encodes CASSPVVGQGLDYGYTF. This chain links TRBV25-1 with TRBJ1-2; 8 bases are a match to TRBD1. V dropped 6 bases and J dropped 3; count of bases not matched to a gene: 15. Germline lookup yields CDR1 MGHDK and CDR2 SYGVNS. CDR3 length: 17 residues.

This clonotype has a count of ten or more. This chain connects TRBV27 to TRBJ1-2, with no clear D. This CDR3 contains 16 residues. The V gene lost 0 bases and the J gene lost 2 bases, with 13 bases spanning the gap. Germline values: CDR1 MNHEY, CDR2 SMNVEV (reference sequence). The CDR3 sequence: CASSLSSGGGNYGYTF. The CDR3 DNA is TGTGCCAGCAGTTTATCGTCCGGCGGCGGCAACTATGGCTACACCTTC.

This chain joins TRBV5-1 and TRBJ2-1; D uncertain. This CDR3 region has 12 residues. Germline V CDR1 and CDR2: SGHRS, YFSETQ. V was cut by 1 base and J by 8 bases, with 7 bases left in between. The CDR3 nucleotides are TGCGCCAGCAGCTTGAGAGAGGATGAGCAGTTCTTC. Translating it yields CASSLREDEQFF.

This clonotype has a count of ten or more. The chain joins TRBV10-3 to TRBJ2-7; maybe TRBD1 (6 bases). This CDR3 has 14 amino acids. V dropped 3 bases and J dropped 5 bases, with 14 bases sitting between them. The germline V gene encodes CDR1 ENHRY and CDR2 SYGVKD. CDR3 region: CAISDGTLVHEQYF. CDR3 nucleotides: TGTGCCATCAGTGATGGGACATTGGTCCACGAGCAGTACTTC.

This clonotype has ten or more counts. CDR3 bases: TGTGCCAGCAGCGTAAAAGCAGGCTCGTTTTACGAGCAGTACTTC. The encoded protein is CASSVKAGSFYEQYF. The rearrangement links TRBV9 to TRBJ2-7; no definite D call. There are 15 residues in the CDR3. Trimming took 1 base from V and 4 from J, leaving 15 bases between them. The germline CDR1 and CDR2 sequences are SGDLS and YYNGEE.

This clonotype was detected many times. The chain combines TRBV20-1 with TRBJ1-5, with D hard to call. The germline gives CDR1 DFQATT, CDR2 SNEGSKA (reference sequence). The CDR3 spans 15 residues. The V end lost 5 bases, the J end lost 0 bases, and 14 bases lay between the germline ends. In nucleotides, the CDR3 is TGCAGTGCTGGCCCGGGAAGTGATAGCAATCAGCCCCAGCATTTT. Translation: CSAGPGSDSNQPQHF.

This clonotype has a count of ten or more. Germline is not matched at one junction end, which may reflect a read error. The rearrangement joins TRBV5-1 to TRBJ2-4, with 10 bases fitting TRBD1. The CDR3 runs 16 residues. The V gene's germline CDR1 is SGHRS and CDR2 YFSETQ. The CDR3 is CASSPGTGEVQNIKYF. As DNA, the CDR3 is TGCGCCAGCAGCCCAGGGACAGGGGAGGTCCAAAACATTAAGTACTTC. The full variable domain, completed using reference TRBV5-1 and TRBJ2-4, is KAGVTQTPRYLIKTRGQQVTLSCSPISGHRSVSWYQQTPGQGLQFLFEYFSETQRNKGNFPGRFSGRQFSNSRSEMNVSTLELGDSALYLCASSPGTGEVQNIKYFGAGTRLSVL.

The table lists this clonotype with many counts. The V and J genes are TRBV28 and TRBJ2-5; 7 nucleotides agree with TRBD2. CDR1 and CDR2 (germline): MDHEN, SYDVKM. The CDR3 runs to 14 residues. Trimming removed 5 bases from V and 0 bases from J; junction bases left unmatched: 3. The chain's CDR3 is CASSVAGNQETQYF. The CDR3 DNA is TGTGCCAGCAGTGTAGCGGGCAACCAAGAGACCCAGTACTTC.

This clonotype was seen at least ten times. The CDR3 DNA follows: TGTGCCAGCAGCGGGGCAGGGGTTGGGGCCAACGTCCTGACTTTC. Its translation: CASSGAGVGANVLTF. The chain joins TRBV9 to TRBJ2-6; the D gene is possibly TRBD1 (6 bases). The CDR3 runs 15 residues. Germline V lookup: CDR1 SGDLS, CDR2 YYNGEE. V was shortened by 3 bases and J by 3 bases, with 10 bases between the two germline ends.

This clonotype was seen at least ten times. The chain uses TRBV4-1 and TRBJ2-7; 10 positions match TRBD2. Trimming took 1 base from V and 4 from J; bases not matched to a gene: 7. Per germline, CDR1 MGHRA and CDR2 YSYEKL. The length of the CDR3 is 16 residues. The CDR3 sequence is CASSQAGASGGYEQYF. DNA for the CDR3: TGCGCCAGCAGCCAAGCTGGGGCTAGCGGGGGATACGAGCAGTACTTC.